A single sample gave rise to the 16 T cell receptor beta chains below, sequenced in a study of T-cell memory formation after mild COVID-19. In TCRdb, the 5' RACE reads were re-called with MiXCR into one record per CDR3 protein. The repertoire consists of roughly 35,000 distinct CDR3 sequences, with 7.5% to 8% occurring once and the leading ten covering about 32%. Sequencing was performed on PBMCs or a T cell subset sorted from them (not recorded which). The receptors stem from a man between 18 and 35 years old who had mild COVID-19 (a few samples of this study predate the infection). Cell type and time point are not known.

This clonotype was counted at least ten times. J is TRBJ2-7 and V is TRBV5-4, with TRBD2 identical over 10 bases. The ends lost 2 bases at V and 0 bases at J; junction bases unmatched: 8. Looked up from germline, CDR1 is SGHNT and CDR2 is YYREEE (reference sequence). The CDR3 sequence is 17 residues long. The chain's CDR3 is CASSFGSGGPSSYEQYF. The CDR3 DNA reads TGTGCCAGCAGCTTTGGTAGCGGGGGGCCGAGCTCCTACGAGCAGTACTTC.

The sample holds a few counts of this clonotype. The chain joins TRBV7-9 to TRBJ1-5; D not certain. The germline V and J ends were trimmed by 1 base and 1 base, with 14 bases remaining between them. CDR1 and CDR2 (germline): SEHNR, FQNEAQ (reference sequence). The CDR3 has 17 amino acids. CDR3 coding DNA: TGTGCCAGCAGCTTAGGGTCCGGGATCCCGAGCAATCAGCCCCAGCATTTT. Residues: CASSLGSGIPSNQPQHF.

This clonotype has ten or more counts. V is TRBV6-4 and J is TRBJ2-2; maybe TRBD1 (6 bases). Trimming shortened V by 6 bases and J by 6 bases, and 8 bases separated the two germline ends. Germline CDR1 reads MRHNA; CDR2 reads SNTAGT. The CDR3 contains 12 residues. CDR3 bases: TGTGCCAGCAGCGGGACACCCGGGGAGCTGTTTTTT. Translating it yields CASSGTPGELFF.

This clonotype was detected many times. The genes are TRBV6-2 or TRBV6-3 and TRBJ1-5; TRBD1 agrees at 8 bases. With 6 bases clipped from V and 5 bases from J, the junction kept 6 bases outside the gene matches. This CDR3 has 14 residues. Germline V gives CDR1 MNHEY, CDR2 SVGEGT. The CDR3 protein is CASSYDRGHQPQHF. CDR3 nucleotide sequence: TGTGCCAGCAGCTACGACAGGGGCCATCAGCCCCAGCATTTT.

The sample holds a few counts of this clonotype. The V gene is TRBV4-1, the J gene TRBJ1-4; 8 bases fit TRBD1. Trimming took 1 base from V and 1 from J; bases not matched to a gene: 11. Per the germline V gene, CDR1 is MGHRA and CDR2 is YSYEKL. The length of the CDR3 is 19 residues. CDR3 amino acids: CASSQVISRGQGTNEKLFF. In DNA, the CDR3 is TGCGCCAGCAGCCAAGTAATCAGCAGGGGGCAAGGAACTAATGAAAAACTGTTTTTT.

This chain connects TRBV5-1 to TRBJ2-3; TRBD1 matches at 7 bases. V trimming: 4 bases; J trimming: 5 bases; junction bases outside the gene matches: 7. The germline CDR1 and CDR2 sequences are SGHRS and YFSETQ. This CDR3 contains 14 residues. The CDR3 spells CASSRTGVGDTQYF. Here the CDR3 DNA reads TGCGCCAGCAGCCGAACAGGGGTAGGAGATACGCAGTATTTT.

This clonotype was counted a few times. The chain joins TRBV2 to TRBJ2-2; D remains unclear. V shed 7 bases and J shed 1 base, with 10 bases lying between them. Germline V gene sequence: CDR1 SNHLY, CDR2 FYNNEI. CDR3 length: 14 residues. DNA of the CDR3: TGTGCCAGCAATTCGGATTGGAACACCGGGGAGCTGTTTTTT. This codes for CASNSDWNTGELFF.

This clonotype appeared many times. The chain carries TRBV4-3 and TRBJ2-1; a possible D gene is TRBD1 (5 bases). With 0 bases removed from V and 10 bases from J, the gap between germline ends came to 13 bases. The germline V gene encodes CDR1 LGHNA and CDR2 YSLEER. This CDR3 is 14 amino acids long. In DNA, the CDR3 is TGCGCCAGCAGCCAAGAATTTAGGGGAAGGGAGCAGTTCTTC. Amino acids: CASSQEFRGREQFF.

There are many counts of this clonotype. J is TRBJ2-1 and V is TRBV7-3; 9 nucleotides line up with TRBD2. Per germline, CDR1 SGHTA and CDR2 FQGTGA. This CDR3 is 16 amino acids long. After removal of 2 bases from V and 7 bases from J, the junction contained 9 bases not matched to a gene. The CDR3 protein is CASSLSSGASMNEQFF. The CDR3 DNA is TGTGCCAGCAGCTTATCTAGCGGGGCGAGTATGAATGAGCAGTTCTTC.

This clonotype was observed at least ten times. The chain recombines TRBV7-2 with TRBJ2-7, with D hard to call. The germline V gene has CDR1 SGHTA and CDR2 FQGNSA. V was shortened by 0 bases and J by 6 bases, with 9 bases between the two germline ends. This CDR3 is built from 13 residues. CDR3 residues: CASSLASSSEQYF. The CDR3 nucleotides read TGTGCCAGCAGCTTAGCGTCTTCCAGCGAGCAGTACTTC.

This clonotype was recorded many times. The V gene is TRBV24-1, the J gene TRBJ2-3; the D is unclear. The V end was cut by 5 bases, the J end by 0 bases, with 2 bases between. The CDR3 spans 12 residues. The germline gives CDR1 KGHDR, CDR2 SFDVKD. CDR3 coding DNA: TGTGCCACCAGTGGGAGCACAGATACGCAGTATTTT. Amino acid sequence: CATSGSTDTQYF.

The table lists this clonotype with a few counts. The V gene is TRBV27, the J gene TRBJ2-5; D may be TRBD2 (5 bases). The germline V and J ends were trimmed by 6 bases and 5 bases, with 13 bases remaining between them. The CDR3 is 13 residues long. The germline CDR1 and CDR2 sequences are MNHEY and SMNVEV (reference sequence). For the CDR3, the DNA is TGTGCCAGCAGCTCGAGGGTGAGGGAGACCCAGTACTTC. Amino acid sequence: CASSSRVRETQYF.

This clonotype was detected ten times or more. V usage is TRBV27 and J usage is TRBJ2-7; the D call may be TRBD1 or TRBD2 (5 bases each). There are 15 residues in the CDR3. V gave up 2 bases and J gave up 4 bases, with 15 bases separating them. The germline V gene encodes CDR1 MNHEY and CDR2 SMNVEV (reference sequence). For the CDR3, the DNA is TGTGCCAGCAGTTTAGCCGCCGGGACGGAATACGAGCAGTACTTC. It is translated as CASSLAAGTEYEQYF.

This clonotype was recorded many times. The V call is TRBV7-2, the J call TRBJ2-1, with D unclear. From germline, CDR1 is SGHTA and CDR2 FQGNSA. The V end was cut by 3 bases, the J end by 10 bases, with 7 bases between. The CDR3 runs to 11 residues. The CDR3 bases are TGTGCCAGCAGCTTCGCAATCGAGCAGTTCTTC. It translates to CASSFAIEQFF.

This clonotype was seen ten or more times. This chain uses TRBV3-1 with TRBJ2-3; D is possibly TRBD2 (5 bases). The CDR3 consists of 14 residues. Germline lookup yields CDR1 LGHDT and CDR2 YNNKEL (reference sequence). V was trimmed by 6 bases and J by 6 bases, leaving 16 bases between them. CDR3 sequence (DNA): TGTGCCAGCAGTTTGATATCCGGGGAGGATACGCAGTATTTT. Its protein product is CASSLISGEDTQYF.

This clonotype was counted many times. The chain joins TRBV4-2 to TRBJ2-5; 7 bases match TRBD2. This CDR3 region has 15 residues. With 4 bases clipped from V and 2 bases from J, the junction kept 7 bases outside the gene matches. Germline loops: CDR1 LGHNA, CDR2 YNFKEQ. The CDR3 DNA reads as TGTGCCAGCAGCCTGGGTATCGGGGGGCAAGAGACCCAGTACTTC. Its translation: CASSLGIGGQETQYF.